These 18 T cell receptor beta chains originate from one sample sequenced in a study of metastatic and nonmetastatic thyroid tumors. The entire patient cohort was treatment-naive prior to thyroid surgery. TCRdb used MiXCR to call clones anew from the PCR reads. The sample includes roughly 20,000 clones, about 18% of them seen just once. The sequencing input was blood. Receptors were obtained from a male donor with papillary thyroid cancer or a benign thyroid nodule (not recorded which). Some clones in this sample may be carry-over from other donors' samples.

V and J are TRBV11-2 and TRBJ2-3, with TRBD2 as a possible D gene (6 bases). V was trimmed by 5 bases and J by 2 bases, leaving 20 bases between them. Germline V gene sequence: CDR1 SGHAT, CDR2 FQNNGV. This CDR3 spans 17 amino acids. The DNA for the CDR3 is TGTGCCAGCAGCCAGGACCTAAGCGGGTGGGCCACAGATACGCAGTATTTT. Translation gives CASSQDLSGWATDTQYF.

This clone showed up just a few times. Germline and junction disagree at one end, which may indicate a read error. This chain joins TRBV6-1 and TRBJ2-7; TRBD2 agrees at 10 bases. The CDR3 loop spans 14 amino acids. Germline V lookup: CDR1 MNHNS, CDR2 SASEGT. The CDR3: CAITSGVLSYDQYF. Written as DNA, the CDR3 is TGTGCTATTACTAGCGGGGTCCTCTCCTACGACCAGTACTTC.

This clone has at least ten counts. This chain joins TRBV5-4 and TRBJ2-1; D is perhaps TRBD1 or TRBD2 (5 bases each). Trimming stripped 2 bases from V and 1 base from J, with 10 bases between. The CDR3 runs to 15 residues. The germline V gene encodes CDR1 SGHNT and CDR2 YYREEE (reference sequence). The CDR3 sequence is CASSFGTQSYNEQFF. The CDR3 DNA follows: TGTGCCAGCAGCTTCGGGACGCAATCCTACAATGAGCAGTTCTTC.

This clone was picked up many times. CDR3 protein: CASSVGWPSGDNEQFF. The CDR3 DNA reads TGTGCCAGCAGCGTAGGCTGGCCTAGCGGCGATAATGAGCAGTTCTTC. J is TRBJ2-1 and V is TRBV9, with 7 bases aligning to TRBD2. This CDR3 contains 16 residues. Germline-derived CDR1 and CDR2 are SGDLS and YYNGEE. The trim removed 0 bases at V and 7 bases at J, leaving 10 bases unmatched.

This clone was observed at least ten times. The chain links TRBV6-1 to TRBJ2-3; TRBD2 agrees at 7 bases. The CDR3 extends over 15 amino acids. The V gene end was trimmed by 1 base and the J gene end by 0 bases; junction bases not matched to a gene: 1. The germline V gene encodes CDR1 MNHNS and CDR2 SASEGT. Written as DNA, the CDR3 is TGTGCCAGCAGTGAAGTTAGCGGGAGCACAGATACGCAGTATTTT. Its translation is CASSEVSGSTDTQYF.

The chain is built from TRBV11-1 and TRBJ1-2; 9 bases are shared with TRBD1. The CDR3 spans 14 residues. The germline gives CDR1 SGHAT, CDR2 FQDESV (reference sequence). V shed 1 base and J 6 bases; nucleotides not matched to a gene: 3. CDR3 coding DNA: TGTGCCAGCAGCTTAGGACAGGGGGTCGATGGCTACACCTTC. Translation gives CASSLGQGVDGYTF.

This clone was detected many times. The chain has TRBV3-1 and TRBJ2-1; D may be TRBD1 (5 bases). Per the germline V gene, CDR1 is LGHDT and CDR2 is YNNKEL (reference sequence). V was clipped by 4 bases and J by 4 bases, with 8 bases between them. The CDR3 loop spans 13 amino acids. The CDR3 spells CASSPRQYNEQFF. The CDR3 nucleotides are TGTGCCAGCAGCCCACGACAGTACAATGAGCAGTTCTTC.

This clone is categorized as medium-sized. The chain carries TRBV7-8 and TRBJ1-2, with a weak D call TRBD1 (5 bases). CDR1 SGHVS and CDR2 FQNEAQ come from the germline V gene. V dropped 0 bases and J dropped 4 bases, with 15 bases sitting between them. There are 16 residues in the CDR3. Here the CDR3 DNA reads TGTGCCAGCAGCTTAGCCCGGGACCCCGAGGCCTATGGCTACACCTTC. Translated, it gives CASSLARDPEAYGYTF.

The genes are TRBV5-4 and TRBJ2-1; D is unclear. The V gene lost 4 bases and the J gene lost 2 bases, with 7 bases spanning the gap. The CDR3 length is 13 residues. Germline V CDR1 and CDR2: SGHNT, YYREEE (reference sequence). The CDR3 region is CASSPLPYNEQFF. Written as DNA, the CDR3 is TGTGCCAGCAGCCCCCTTCCCTACAATGAGCAGTTCTTC.

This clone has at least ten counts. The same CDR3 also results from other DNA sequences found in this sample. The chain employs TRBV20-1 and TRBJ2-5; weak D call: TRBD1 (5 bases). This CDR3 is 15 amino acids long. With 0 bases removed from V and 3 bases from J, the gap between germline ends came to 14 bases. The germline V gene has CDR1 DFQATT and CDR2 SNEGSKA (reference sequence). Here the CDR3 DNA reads TGCAGTGCTAGAGATTCGGCGACAGTTAAAGAGACCCAGTACTTC. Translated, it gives CSARDSATVKETQYF.

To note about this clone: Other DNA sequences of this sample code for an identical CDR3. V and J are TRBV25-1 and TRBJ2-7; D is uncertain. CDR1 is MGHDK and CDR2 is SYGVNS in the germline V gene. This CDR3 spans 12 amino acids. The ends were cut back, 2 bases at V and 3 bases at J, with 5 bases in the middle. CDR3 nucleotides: TGTGCCAGCAGTGAAATCAGCTACGAGCAGTACTTC. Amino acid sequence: CASSEISYEQYF.

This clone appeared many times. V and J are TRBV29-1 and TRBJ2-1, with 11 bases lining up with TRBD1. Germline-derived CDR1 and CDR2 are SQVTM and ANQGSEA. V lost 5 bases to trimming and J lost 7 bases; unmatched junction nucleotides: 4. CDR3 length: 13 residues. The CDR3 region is CSVMDRGLNEQFF. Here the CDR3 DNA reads TGCAGCGTTATGGACAGGGGGCTTAATGAGCAGTTCTTC.

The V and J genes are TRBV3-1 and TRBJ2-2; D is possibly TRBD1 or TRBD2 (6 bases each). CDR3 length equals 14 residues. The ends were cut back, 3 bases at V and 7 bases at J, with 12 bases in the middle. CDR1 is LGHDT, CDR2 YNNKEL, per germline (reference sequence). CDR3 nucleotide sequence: TGTGCCAGCAGCCACGGGGGCGAGGGCGGGGAGCTGTTTTTT. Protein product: CASSHGGEGGELFF.

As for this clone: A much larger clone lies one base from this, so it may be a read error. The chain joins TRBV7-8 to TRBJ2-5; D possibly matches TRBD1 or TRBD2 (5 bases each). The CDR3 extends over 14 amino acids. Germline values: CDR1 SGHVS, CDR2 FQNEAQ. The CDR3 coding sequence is TGTGCCAGCACCCTTAGACCAGTCTTTGGGACCAAGTACTTC. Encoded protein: CASTLRPVFGTKYF.

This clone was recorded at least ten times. CDR3 protein: CASSETGDTEAFF. Here the CDR3 DNA reads TGCGCCAGCAGTGAAACAGGGGACACTGAAGCTTTCTTT. V usage is TRBV10-2 and J usage is TRBJ1-1; 7 nucleotides align to TRBD1. Per germline, CDR1 WSHSY and CDR2 SAAADI. The CDR3 spans 13 residues. The trim removed 3 bases at V and 3 bases at J, leaving 1 base unmatched.

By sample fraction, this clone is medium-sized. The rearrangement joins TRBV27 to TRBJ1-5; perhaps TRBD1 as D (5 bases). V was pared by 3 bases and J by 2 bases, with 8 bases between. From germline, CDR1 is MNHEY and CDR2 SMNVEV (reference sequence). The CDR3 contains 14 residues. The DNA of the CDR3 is TGTGCCAGCAGTTTCGGGGCAGGCAATCAGCCCCAGCATTTT. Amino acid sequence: CASSFGAGNQPQHF.

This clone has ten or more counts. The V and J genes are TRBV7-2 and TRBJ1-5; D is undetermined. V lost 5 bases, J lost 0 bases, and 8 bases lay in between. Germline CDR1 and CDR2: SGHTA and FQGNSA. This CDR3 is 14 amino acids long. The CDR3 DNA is TGTGCCAGCAGCCCCTTCTATAGCAATCAGCCCCAGCATTTT. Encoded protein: CASSPFYSNQPQHF.

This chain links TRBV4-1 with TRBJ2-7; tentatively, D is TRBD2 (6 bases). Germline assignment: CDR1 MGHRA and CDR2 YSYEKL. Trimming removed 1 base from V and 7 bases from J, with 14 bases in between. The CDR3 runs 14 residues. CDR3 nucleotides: TGCGCCAGCAGCCAAGGTGGGGGGTATGTGGAGCAGTACTTC. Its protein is CASSQGGGYVEQYF.